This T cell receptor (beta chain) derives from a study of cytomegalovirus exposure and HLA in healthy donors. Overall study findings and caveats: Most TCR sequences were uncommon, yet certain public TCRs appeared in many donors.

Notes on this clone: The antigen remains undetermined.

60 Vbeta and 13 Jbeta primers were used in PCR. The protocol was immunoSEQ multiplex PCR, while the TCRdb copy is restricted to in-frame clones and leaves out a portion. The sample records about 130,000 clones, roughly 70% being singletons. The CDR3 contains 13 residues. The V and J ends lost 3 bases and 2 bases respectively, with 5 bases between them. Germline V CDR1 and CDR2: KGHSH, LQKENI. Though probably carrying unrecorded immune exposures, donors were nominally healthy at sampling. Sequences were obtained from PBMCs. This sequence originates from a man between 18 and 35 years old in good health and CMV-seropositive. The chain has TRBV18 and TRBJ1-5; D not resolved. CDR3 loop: CASSPSRNQPQHF. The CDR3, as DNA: TGTGCCAGCTCACCCAGTCGCAATCAGCCCCAGCATTTT.